This TCR beta chain originates from a study of molecular identifiers for immune sequencing clone quantification. The CDR3 is made up of 15 amino acids. Germline CDR1 and CDR2: SGHVS and FQNEAQ. V shed 8 bases and J 5 bases; nucleotides not matched to a gene: 12. TCRdb reprocessed the PCR reads via MiXCR and lists one record per CDR3 protein. The sample includes about 640,000 distinct CDR3 sequences, about 20% of them seen just once. The sequenced material came from naive CD8+ T cells from blood, with Jurkat cell RNA spiked in. The subset denotes: FACS-sorted CD8+CD4-CCR7+CD45RA+ naive T cells. The chain couples TRBV7-8 to TRBJ1-5, with 7 bases fitting TRBD1. This TCR was recovered from a human donor in good health. Some libraries in this study had Jurkat cell RNA spiked in. CDR3 amino acids: CASRYEAGGYQPQHF. The DNA for the CDR3 is TGTGCCAGCCGCTATGAGGCAGGGGGTTATCAGCCCCAGCATTTT. Full variable domain (rest looked up from reference TRBV7-8 and TRBJ1-5): GAGVSQSPRYKVAKRGQDVALRCDPISGHVSLFWYQQALGQGPEFLTYFQNEAQLDKSGLPSDRFFAERPEGSVSTLKIQRTQQEDSAVYLCASRYEAGGYQPQHFGDGTRLSIL.